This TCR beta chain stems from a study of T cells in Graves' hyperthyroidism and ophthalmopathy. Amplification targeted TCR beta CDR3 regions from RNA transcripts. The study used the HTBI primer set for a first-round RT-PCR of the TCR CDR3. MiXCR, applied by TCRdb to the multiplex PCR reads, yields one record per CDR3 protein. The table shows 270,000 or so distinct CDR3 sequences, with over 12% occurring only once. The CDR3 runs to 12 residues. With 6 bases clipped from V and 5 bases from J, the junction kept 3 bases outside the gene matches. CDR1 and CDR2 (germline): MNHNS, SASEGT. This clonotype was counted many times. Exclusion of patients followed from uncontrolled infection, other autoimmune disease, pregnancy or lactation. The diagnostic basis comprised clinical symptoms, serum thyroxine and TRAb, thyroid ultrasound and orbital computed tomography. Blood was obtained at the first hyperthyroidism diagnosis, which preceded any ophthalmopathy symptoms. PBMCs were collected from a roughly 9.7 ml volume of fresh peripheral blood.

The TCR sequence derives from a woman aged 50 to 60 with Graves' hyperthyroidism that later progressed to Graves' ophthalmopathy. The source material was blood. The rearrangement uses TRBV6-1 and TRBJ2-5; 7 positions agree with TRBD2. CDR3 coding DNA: TGTGCCAGCAGATTCGGGGGGGAGACCCAGTACTTC. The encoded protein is CASRFGGETQYF.